This T cell receptor (beta chain) is from a study of long-term antiretroviral therapy in people with HIV. Study context: The earliest samples came from an era when ART typically awaited falling CD4 counts.

CDR1 SEHNR and CDR2 FQNEAQ come from the germline V gene (reference sequence). The CDR3 covers 14 residues. With 4 bases clipped from V and 9 bases from J, the junction kept 9 bases outside the gene matches. Running of the v3.0 immunoSEQ assay took place at survey level. Sequencing had a target that covered about 35,000-55,000 T-cell genomes per sample. Only in-frame clones appear in the TCRdb table, and some are missing; sequencing was by immunoSEQ multiplex PCR. This sample yields tens of thousands of clones, of which around 84% are seen a single time; roughly 5% belongs to the top ten. Sampling of each donor yielded at least one pre-ART PBMC sample and at least two post-ART PBMC samples.

The source was unsorted PBMCs, collected 1.3 years after starting antiretroviral therapy. The TCR comes from a man aged 55 to 70 with HIV. The chain combines TRBV7-9 with TRBJ1-1; 9 nucleotides match TRBD1. The CDR3 is CASSYLGQGEKAFF. DNA of the CDR3: TGTGCCAGCAGCTACCTGGGACAGGGAGAAAAAGCTTTCTTT.